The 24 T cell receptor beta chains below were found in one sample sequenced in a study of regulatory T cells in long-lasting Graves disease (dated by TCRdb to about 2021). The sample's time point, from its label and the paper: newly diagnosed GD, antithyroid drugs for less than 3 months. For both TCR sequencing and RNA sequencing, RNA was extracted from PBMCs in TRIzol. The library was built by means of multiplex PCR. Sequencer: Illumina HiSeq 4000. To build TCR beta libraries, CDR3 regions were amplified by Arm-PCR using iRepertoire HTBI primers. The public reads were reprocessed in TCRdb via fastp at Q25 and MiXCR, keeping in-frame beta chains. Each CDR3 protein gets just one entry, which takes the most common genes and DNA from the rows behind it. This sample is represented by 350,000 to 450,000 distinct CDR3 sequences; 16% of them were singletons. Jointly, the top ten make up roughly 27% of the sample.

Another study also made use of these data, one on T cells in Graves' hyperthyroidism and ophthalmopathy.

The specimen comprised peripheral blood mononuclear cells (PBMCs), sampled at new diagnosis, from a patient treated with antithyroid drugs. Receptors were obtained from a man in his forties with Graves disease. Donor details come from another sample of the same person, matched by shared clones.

CDR3 in DNA: TGTGCCAGCAGTTACTTGGACTCTCCGTCAAGTGGCTACACCTTC. It is translated as CASSYLDSPSSGYTF. This chain links TRBV6-5 with TRBJ1-2; D gene ambiguous. This CDR3 comprises 15 residues. V was shortened by 1 base and J by 7 bases, with 16 bases between the two germline ends. Germline V CDR1 and CDR2: MNHEY, SVGAGI.

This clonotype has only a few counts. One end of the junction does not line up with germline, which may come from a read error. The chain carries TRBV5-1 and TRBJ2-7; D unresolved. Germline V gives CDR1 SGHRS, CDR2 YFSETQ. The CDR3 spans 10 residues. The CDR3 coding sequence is TGTGCCAGCGCGTTAGCAATAGTGTACTTC. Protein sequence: CASALAIVYF.

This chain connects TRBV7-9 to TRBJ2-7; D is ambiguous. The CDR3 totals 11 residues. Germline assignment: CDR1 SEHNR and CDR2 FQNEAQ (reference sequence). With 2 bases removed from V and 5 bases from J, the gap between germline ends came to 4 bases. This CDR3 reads CASSLSHEQYF. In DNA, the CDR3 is TGTGCCAGCAGCTTATCACACGAGCAGTACTTC.

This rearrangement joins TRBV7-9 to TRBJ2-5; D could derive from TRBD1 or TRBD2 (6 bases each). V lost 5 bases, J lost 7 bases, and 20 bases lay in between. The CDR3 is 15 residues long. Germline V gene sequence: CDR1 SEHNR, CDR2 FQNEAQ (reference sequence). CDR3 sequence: CASSLWGAGLVTQYF. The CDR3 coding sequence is TGTGCCAGCAGCCTGTGGGGGGCCGGGTTGGTGACCCAGTACTTC.

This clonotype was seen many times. Written as DNA, the CDR3 is TGTGCCAGCAGCCATGGACGGAACAATCAGCCCCAGCATTTT. Encoded protein: CASSHGRNNQPQHF. This chain links TRBV6-1 with TRBJ1-5; D remains ambiguous. V was shortened by 6 bases and J by 3 bases, with 12 bases between the two germline ends. Per the germline V gene, CDR1 is MNHNS and CDR2 is SASEGT. This CDR3 is 14 amino acids long.

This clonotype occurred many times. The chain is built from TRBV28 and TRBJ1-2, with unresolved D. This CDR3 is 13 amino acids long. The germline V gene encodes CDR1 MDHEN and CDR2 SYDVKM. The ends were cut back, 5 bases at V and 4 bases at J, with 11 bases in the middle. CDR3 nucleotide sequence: TGTGCCAGCAGTGTCATCACCAGCTATGGCTACACCTTC. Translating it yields CASSVITSYGYTF.

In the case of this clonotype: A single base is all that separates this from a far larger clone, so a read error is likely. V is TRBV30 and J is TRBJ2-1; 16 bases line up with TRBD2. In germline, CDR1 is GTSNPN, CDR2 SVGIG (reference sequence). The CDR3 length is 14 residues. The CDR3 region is CAWSFPGTSGGGYF. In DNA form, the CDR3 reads TGTGCCTGGAGTTTCCCCGGGACTAGCGGGGGGGGGTACTTC.

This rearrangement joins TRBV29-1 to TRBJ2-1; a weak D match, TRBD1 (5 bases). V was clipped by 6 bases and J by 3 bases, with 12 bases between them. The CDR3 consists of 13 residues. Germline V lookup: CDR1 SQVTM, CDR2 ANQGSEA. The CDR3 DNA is TGCAGCGTGGGGATGGACATCTACAATGAGCAGTTCTTC. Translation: CSVGMDIYNEQFF.

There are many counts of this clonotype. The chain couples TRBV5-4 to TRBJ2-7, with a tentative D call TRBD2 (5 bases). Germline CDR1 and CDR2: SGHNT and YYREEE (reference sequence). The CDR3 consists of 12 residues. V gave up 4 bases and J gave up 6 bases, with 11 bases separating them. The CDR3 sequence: CASSHTEGEQYF. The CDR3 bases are TGTGCCAGCAGCCATACAGAGGGCGAGCAGTACTTC.

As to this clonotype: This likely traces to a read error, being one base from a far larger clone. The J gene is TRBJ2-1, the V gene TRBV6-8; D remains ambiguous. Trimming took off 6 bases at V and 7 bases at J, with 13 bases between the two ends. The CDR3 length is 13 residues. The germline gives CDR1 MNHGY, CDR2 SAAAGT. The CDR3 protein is CASRVELTNEQFF. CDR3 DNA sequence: TGTGCCAGCAGAGTCGAGTTGACGAATGAGCAGTTCTTC.

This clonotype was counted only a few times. The CDR3 DNA is TGTGCCAGCAGTTGGGACAGAAAGAACACTGAAGCTTTCTTT. Protein sequence: CASSWDRKNTEAFF. This rearrangement joins TRBV6-5 to TRBJ1-1; 7 bases match TRBD1. V trimming: 4 bases; J trimming: 1 base; junction bases outside the gene matches: 3. The germline gives CDR1 MNHEY, CDR2 SVGAGI. There are 14 residues in the CDR3.

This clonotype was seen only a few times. CDR3 protein: CAISEPVAGGPGTQYF. CDR3 in DNA: TGTGCCATCAGTGAGCCTGTAGCGGGGGGGCCAGGAACGCAGTATTTT. The chain couples TRBV10-3 to TRBJ2-3; 11 bases line up with TRBD2. The V gene's germline CDR1 is ENHRY and CDR2 SYGVKD. The CDR3 has 16 residues. Germline trimming cut 2 bases from V and 9 bases from J; bases unmatched to any gene: 10.

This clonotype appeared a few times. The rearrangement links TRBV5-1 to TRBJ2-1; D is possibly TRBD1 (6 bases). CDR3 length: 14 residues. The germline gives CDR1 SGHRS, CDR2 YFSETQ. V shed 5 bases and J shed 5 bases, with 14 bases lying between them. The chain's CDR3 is CASSRQGQDNEQFF. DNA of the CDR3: TGCGCCAGCAGTAGGCAGGGACAAGACAATGAGCAGTTCTTC.

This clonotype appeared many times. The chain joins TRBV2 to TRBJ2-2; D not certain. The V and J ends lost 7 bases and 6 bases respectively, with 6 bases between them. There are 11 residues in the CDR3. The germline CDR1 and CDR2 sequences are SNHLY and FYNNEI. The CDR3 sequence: CASIYAGELFF. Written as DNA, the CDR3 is TGTGCCAGCATCTACGCCGGGGAGCTGTTTTTT.

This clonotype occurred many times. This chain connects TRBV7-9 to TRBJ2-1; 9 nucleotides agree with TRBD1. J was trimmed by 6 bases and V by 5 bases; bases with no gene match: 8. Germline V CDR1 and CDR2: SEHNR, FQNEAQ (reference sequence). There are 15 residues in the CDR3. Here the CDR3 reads CASSPPDRGPNEQFF. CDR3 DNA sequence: TGTGCCAGCAGCCCGCCGGACAGGGGCCCCAATGAGCAGTTCTTC.

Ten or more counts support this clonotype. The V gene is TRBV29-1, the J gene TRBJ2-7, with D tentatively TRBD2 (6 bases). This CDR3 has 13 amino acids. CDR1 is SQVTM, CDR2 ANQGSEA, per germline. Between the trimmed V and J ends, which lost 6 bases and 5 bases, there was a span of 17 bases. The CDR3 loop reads CSVNGGGWNEQYF. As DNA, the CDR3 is TGCAGCGTCAACGGCGGAGGGTGGAACGAGCAGTACTTC.

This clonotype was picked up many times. In nucleotides, the CDR3 is TGCGCCAGCGGCCGGGACCGGATCACTGAAGCTTTCTTT. Translated, it gives CASGRDRITEAFF. The chain couples TRBV5-1 to TRBJ1-1; weak D call: TRBD1 (5 bases). Per the germline V gene, CDR1 is SGHRS and CDR2 is YFSETQ. Trimming stripped 7 bases from V and 4 bases from J, with 14 bases between. The CDR3 has 13 amino acids.

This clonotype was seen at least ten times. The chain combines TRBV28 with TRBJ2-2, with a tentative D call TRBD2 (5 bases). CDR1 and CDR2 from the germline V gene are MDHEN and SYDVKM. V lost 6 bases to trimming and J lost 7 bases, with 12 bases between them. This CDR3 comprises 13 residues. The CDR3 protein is CASRPLAVGELFF. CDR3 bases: TGTGCCAGCAGACCCCTAGCTGTCGGGGAGCTGTTTTTT.

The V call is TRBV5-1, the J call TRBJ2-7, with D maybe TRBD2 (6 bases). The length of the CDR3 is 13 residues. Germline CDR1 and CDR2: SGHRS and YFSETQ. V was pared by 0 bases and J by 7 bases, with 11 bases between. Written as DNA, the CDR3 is TGCGCCAGCAGCTTGGCCGGGACTTCAGAGCAGTACTTC. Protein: CASSLAGTSEQYF. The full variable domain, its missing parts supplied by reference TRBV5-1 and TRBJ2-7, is KAGVTQTPRYLIKTRGQQVTLSCSPISGHRSVSWYQQTPGQGLQFLFEYFSETQRNKGNFPGRFSGRQFSNSRSEMNVSTLELGDSALYLCASSLAGTSEQYFGPGTRLTVT.

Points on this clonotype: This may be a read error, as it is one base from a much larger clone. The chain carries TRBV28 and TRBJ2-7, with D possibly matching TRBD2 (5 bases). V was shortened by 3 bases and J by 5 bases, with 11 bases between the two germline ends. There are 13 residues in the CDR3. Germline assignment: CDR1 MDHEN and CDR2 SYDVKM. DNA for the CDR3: TGTGCCAGCAGTTTCGGAGGTATCAACGAGCAGTACTTC. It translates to CASSFGGINEQYF.

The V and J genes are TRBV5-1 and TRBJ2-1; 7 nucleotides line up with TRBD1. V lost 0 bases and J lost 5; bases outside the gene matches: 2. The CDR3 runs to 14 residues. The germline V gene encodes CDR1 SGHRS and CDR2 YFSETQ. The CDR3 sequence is CASSLGDSHNEQFF. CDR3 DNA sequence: TGCGCCAGCAGCTTGGGGGACAGCCACAATGAGCAGTTCTTC.

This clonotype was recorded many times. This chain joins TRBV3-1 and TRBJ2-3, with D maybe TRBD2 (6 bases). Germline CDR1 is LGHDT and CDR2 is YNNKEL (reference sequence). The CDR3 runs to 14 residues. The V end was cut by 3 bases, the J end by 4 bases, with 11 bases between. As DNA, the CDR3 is TGTGCCAGCAGCCACGGGAGCGCCCCAGATACGCAGTATTTT. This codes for CASSHGSAPDTQYF.

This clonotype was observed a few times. The CDR3 DNA reads as TGCAGCGTTGCCCCCGGGACGGGCTATGGCTACACCTTC. Translating gives CSVAPGTGYGYTF. The chain uses TRBV29-1 and TRBJ1-2, with D possibly being TRBD1 (5 bases). Germline V CDR1 and CDR2: SQVTM, ANQGSEA. Trimming took off 4 bases at V and 4 bases at J, with 13 bases between the two ends. The CDR3 length is 13 residues.

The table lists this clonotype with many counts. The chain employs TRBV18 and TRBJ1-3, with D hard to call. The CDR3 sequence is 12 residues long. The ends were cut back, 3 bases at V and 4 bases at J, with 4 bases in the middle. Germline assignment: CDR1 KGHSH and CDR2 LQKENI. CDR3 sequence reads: CASSPRGNTIYF. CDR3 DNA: TGTGCCAGCTCACCGCGAGGAAACACCATATATTTT. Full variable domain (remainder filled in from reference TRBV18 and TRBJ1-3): NAGVMQNPRHLVRRRGQEARLRCSPMKGHSHVYWYRQLPEEGLKFMVYLQKENIIDESGMPKERFSAEFPKEGPSILRIQQVVRGDSAAYFCASSPRGNTIYFGEGSWLTVV.